This T cell receptor beta chain was observed in a study of technical replicates of blood from a handful of donors (TCRdb year 2017). This clone appeared a few times. Its specific antigen is unknown. No base quality values were provided; no much bigger clone lies one nucleotide off. Relative to germline, V is missing 3 bases and J is missing 8 bases, with 4 bases of the junction outside any gene match. Inclusive of the bounding cysteine and phenylalanine, the CDR3 is 13 residues long. Only CDR3 DNA remains: 39 bases, in frame from the first base. The germline V gene specifies ENHRY as CDR1 and SYGVKD as CDR2. Preparation of the library involved the immunoSEQ multiplex PCR assay. This is the immuneACCESS table as TCRdb keeps it, with only in-frame sequences that have V and J called. A part of the clones is gone; compared with another copy, unresolved V genes explain less than half, and the rest is unexplained. Within this sample are 75,000 to 95,000 clones, with about 95% of them counted one time only. The ten largest clones add up to 0.2% to 0.3% of the sample.

The origin of this receptor is a human donor in good health. Specimen: T cells isolated from PBMCs. The rearranged chain carries TRBV10-3 and TRBJ1-1; the central 9 bases match TRBD1. The nucleotides read TGTGCCATCAGTGAAATAGGGACAGGGGAAGCTTTCTTT. This gives the protein CAISEIGTGEAFF.